This TCR beta chain was sequenced in a study of blood T cell repertoires in COVID-19 (dated by TCRdb to 2018 to 2021). The study in broad terms: The collaborator samples originated in the United States, Italy and Spain and spanned the acute and convalescent phases of COVID-19. The prospective study material was composed of cDNA or gDNA derived from T cells, B-cell-depleted T cells, or PBMCs. The dataset comprised deeply sampled blood TCRbeta repertoires from subjects exposed to, actively infected with, or recovered from COVID-19. Where available, HLA class I and class II types were obtained from metadata supplied by the sample provider rather than from assay-based typing. The repertoires were released in a freely available public database meant as a resource for research on the immune response to SARS-CoV-2. A de-identified subject ID, COVID-19 status, age in years and sex were almost always included in the sample metadata. Samples came from the ongoing ImmuneRACE study (first 160 participants) plus 1,254 subjects from 6 global collaborators. The study at large found these results: The amount of clinical and demographic metadata varied by source and participant and was provided uncurated.

Note on this clone: What this receptor recognizes is not known. Base qualities were left out, and no much larger clone turns up one base away.

The CDR3 has 14 amino acids, counting the end cysteine and phenylalanine. The read is trimmed to its CDR3 DNA, 42 bases read in frame from base 1. V sheds 4 bases and J sheds 0 bases, leaving 10 bases between their ends. The germline V gene gives CDR1 as SGDLS and CDR2 as YYNGEE. The collaborating institutions used their own protocols to collect whole blood in K2EDTA tubes. For TCRbeta analysis, collaborators shipped samples in one of three forms: frozen whole blood, isolated PBMCs, or DNA extracted from either of those sample types. The immunoSEQ Assay, a bias-controlled multiplex PCR, was used to amplify TCRbeta CDR3 regions from genomic DNA. The published analysis was carried out like this. The number of nucleated cells in each sample was estimated from the amplification of reference gene primers within the assay. To quantify the absolute abundance of each unique TCRbeta CDR3 rearrangement, sequence reads were collapsed and filtered. For each sample, productive Simpson clonality was calculated as the square root of Simpson's diversity index across productive rearrangements. Sourced from immuneACCESS, this table was stored by TCRdb with only in-frame sequences that have V and J called. A share of the clones is absent; for the studies checked, an unresolved V gene accounts for under half, and the remainder has no known explanation. The V and J calls and clone size come from that table; D and trimming were worked out from the DNA. Within this sample are about 110,000 clones, with about 89% of them counted one time only. 3.5% to 4.5% of the sample lies in the top ten.

This TCR was sampled from a man aged 40-49 years with acute or convalescent COVID-19. The chain is made from TRBV9 and TRBJ1-1; the D gene cannot be named for sure. The material sequenced was peripheral blood. The sequenced DNA: TGTGCCAGCAGCCGGGGATTCATGAACACTGAAGCTTTCTTT. This encodes CASSRGFMNTEAFF.